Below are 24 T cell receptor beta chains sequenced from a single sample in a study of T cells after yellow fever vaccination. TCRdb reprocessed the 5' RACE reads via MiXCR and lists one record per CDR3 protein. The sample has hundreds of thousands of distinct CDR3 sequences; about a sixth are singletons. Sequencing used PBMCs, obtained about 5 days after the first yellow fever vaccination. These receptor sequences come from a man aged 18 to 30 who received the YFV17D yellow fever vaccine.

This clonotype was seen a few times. The CDR3 protein is CASSQNGENTEAFF. The CDR3, as DNA: TGTGCCAGCAGCCAAAATGGAGAGAACACTGAAGCTTTCTTT. The V gene is TRBV3-1, the J gene TRBJ1-1; unclear D gene. Germline V lookup: CDR1 LGHDT, CDR2 YNNKEL (reference sequence). Trimming took off 2 bases at V and 1 base at J, with 8 bases between the two ends. CDR3 length: 14 residues.

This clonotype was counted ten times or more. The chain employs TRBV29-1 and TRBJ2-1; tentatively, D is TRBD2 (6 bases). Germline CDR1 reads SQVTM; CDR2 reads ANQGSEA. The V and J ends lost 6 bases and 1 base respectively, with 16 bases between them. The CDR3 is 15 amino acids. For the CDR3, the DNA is TGCAGCGTCCTACCCCGGAGGGATTCCTACAATGAGCAGTTCTTC. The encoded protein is CSVLPRRDSYNEQFF.

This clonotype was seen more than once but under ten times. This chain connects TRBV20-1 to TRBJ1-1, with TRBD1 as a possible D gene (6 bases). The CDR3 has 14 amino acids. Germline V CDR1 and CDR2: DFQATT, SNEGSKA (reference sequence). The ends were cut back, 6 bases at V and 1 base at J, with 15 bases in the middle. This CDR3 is CSAPGGRTNTEAFF. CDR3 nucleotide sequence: TGCAGTGCCCCGGGGGGCCGGACGAACACTGAAGCTTTCTTT.

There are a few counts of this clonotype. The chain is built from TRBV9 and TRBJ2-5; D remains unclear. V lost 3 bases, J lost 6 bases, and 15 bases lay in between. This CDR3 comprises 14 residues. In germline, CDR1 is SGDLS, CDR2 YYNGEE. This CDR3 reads CASSARVVGKTQYF. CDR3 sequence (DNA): TGTGCCAGCAGCGCGAGAGTTGTGGGGAAGACCCAGTACTTC.

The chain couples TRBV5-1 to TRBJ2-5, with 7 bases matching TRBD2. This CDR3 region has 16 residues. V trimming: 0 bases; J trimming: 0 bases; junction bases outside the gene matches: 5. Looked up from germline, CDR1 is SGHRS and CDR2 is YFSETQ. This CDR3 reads CASSLAPSGNQETQYF. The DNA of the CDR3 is TGCGCCAGCAGCTTGGCGCCTAGCGGAAACCAAGAGACCCAGTACTTC.

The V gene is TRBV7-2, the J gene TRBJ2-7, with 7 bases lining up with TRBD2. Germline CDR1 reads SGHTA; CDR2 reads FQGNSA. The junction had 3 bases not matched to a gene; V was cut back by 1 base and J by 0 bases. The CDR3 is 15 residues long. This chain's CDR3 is CASSLGASGSYEQYF. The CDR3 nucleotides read TGTGCCAGCAGCTTAGGGGCTAGCGGCTCCTACGAGCAGTACTTC.

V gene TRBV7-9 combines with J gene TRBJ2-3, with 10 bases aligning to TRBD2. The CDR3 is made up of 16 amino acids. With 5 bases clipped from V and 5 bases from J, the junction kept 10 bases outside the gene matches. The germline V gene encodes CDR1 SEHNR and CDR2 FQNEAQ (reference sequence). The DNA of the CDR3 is TGTGCCAGCAGCCCGCGGGCTAGCGGGGGTCTAGATACGCAGTATTTT. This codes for CASSPRASGGLDTQYF.

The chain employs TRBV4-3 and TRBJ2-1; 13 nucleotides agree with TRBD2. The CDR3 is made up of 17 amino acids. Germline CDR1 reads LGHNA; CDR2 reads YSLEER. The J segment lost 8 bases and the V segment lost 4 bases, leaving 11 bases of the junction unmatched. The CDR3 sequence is CASSPTVTSGGGDEQFF. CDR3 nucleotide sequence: TGCGCCAGCAGCCCCACGGTTACTAGCGGGGGGGGTGATGAGCAGTTCTTC.

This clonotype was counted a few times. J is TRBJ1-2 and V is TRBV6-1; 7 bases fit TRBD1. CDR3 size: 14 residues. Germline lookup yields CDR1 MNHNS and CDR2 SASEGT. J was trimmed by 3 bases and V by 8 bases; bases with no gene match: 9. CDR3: CASVGQAPDYGYTF. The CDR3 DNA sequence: TGTGCCAGCGTCGGACAGGCCCCCGACTATGGCTACACCTTC.

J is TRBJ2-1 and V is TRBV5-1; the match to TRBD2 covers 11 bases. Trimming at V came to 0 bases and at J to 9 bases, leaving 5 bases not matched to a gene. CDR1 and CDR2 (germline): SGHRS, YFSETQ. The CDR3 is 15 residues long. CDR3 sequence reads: CASSLGLAGRGEQFF. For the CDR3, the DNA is TGCGCCAGCAGCTTGGGACTAGCGGGGAGGGGTGAGCAGTTCTTC.

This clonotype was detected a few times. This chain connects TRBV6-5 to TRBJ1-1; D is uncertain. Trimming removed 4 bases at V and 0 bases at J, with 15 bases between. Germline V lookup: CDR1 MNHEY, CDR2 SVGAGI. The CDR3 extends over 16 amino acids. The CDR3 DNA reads TGTGCCAGCAGTTTTCGACCTGGAGGGATGAACACTGAAGCTTTCTTT. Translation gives CASSFRPGGMNTEAFF.

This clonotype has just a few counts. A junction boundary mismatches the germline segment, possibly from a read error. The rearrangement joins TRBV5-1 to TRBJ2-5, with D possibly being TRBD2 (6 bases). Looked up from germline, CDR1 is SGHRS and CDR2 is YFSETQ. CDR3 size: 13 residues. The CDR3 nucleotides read TGTGCCAGCAGCTTCACGGGGAGGGAGACCCAGTACTTC. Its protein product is CASSFTGRETQYF.

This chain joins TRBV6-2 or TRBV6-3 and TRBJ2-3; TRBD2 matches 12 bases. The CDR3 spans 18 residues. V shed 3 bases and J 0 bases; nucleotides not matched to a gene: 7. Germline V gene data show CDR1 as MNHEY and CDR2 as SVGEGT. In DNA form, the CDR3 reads TGTGCCAGCAGTTATGGGCTAGCGGGGGGGTTAAGCACAGATACGCAGTATTTT. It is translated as CASSYGLAGGLSTDTQYF.

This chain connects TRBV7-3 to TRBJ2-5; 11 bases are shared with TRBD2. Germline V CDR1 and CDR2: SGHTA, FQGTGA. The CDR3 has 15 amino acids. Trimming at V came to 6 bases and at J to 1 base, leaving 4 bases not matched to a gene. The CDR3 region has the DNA TGTGCCAGCAGTACGACTAGCGGGATCCAAGAGACCCAGTACTTC. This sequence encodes CASSTTSGIQETQYF.

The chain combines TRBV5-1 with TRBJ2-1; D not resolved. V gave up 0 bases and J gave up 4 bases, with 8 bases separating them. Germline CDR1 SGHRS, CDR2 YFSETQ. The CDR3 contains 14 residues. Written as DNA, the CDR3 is TGCGCCAGCAGCTTGGCTAGGGCATACAATGAGCAGTTCTTC. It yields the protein CASSLARAYNEQFF.

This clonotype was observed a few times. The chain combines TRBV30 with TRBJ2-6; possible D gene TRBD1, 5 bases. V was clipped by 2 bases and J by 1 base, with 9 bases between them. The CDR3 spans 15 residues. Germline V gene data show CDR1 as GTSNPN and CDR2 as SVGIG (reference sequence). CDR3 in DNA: TGTGCCTGGAGTCCCCCAGGGTCTGGGGCCAACGTCCTGACTTTC. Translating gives CAWSPPGSGANVLTF.

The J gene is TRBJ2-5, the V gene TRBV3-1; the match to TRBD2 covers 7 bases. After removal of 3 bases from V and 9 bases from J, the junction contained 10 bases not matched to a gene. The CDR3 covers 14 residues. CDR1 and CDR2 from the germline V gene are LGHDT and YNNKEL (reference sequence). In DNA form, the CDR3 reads TGTGCCAGCAGCCAGAGACTAGCTGGTTCGGCCCAGTACTTC. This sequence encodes CASSQRLAGSAQYF.

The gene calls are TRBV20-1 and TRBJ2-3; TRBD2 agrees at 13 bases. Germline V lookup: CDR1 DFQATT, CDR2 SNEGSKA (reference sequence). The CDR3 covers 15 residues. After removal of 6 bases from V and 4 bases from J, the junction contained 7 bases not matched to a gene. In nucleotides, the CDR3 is TGCAGTGCGCCGACTAGCGGGGGGCCCGCAGATACGCAGTATTTT. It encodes CSAPTSGGPADTQYF.

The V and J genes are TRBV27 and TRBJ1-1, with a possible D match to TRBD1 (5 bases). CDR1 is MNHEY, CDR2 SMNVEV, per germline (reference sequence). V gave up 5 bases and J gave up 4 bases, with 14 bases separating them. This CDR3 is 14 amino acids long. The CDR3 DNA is TGTGCCAGCAGTGCACGGGCAGGGTTCACTGAAGCTTTCTTT. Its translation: CASSARAGFTEAFF.

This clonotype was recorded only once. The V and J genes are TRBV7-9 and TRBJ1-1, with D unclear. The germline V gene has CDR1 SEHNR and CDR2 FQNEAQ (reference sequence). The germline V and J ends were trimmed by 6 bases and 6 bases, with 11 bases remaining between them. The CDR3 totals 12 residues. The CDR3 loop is CASSATRAEAFF. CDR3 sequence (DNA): TGTGCCAGCAGTGCCACTAGGGCTGAAGCTTTCTTT.

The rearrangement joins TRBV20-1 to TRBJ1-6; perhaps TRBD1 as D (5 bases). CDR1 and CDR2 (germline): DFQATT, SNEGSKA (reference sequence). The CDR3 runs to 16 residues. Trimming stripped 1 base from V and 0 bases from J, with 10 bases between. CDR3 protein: CSARGFGGSYNSPLHF. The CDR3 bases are TGCAGTGCTAGAGGCTTCGGGGGCTCCTATAATTCACCCCTCCACTTT.

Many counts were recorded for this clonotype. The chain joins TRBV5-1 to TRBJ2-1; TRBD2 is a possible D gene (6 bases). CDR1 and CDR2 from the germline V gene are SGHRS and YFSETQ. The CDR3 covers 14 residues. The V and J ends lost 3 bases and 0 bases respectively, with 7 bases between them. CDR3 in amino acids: CASSSSVSYNEQFF. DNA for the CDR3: TGCGCCAGCAGCTCTAGCGTCTCCTACAATGAGCAGTTCTTC.

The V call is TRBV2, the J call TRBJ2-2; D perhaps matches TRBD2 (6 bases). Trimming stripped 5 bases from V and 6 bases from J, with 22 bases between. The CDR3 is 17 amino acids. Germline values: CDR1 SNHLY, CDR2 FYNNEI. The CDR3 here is CASSQPRPGVNAGELFF. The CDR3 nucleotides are TGTGCCAGCAGTCAACCCCGACCGGGGGTAAACGCCGGGGAGCTGTTTTTT.

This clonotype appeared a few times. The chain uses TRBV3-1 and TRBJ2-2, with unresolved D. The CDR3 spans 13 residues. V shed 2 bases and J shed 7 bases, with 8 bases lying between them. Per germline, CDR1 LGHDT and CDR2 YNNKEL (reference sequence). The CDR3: CASSQYAIGELFF. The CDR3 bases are TGTGCCAGCAGCCAATATGCAATCGGGGAGCTGTTTTTT. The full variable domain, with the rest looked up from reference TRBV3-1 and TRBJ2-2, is DTAVSQTPKYLVTQMGNDKSIKCEQNLGHDTMYWYKQDSKKFLKIMFSYNNKELIINETVPNRFSPKSPDKAHLNLHINSLELGDSAVYFCASSQYAIGELFFGEGSRLTVL.